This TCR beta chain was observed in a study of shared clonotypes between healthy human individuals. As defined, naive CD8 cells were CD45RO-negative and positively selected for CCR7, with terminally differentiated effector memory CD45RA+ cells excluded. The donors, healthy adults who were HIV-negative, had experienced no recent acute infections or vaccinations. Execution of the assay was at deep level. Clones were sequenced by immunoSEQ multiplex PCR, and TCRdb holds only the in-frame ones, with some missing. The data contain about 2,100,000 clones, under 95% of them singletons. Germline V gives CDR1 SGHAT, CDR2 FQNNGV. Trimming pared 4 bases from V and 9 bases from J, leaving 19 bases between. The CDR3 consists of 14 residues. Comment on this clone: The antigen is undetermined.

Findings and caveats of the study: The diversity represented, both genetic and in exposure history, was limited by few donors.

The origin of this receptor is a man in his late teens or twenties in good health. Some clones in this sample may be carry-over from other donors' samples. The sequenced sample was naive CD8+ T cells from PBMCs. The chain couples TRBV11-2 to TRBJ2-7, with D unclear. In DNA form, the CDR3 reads TGTGCCAGCAGCTCCCGTGGAGCTAGGATAGGGCAGTACTTC. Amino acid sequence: CASSSRGARIGQYF.